Below, 27 T cell receptor beta chains from the same sample are listed, as sequenced in a study of graft-versus-host responses after intestinal transplantation. The assay was immunoSEQ multiplex PCR, and TCRdb's table has in-frame clones only and misses some. In the table there are some 21,000 clones, about 35% of which are singletons. Labeling with CFSE marked approximately 200,000 responder cells, which were plated with approximately 200,000 irradiated, violet-dye-labeled stimulator cells. This sample comprised alloreactive CD8+ T cells from a mixed lymphocyte reaction culture, obtained before intestinal transplant. Subset of the sample: CFSE-low proliferating T cells sorted from roughly six-day pre-transplant mixed lymphocyte reaction (GvH or HvG direction). The receptors were gathered from a human patient who received an intestinal transplant.

The chain joins TRBV6-6 to TRBJ2-1, with 10 bases identical to TRBD2. The germline CDR1 and CDR2 sequences are MNHNY and SVGAGI (reference sequence). The CDR3 loop spans 14 amino acids. V was clipped by 6 bases and J by 6 bases; unmatched bases: 5. The CDR3 DNA sequence: TGTGCCAGCAGACGATTAGCGGGAGGCAATGAGCAGTTCTTC. This codes for CASRRLAGGNEQFF.

The sample holds a few counts of this clone. The chain recombines TRBV9 with TRBJ1-4, with a weak D call TRBD1 (5 bases). Trimming pared 0 bases from V and 4 bases from J, leaving 10 bases between. From germline, CDR1 is SGDLS and CDR2 YYNGEE. This CDR3 is built from 15 residues. The CDR3 spells CASSVAGTGNEKLFF. DNA for the CDR3: TGTGCCAGCAGCGTAGCGGGCACAGGTAATGAAAAACTGTTTTTT.

V is TRBV6-5 and J is TRBJ2-3; no firm D call. This CDR3 has 12 amino acids. The V end was cut by 8 bases, the J end by 8 bases, with 14 bases between. Germline lookup yields CDR1 MNHEY and CDR2 SVGAGI. CDR3 in amino acids: CASGYSSGTQYF. Written as DNA, the CDR3 is TGTGCCAGCGGGTATAGTTCAGGTACGCAGTATTTT.

This clone has more than one count but fewer than ten. The chain links TRBV29-1 to TRBJ2-1; D tentatively fits TRBD1 or TRBD2 (5 bases each). Germline-derived CDR1 and CDR2 are SQVTM and ANQGSEA. The ends were cut back, 3 bases at V and 3 bases at J, with 9 bases in the middle. The CDR3 runs to 13 residues. In DNA, the CDR3 is TGCAGCGTTGAGCCAGGGAGCTACAATGAGCAGTTCTTC. It codes for CSVEPGSYNEQFF.

The rearrangement links TRBV2 to TRBJ2-2; possibly TRBD2 for D (5 bases). Looked up from germline, CDR1 is SNHLY and CDR2 is FYNNEI. The CDR3 is made up of 12 amino acids. Trimming removed 10 bases from V and 1 base from J, with 7 bases in between. In nucleotides, the CDR3 is TGTGCCATACGGGGGAACACCGGGGAGCTGTTTTTT. It translates to CAIRGNTGELFF.

This clone is medium-sized (0.01 to 0.1%) within its sample. This chain links TRBV5-6 with TRBJ2-3; 8 bases map to TRBD1. Germline loops: CDR1 SGHDT, CDR2 YYEEEE. V trimming: 0 bases; J trimming: 7 bases; junction bases outside the gene matches: 7. CDR3 size: 15 residues. The chain's CDR3 is CASSLVGQGEHTQYF. The CDR3 nucleotides read TGTGCCAGCAGCTTGGTCGGACAGGGAGAACATACGCAGTATTTT.

This clone was observed a few times. The chain links TRBV19 to TRBJ2-1; 9 nucleotides line up with TRBD2. The CDR3 covers 16 residues. Germline V gene sequence: CDR1 LNHDA, CDR2 SQIVND (reference sequence). The V segment lost 7 bases and the J segment 4 bases; nucleotides outside the gene matches: 11. CDR3 loop: CASTPAGGLGYNEQFF. CDR3 nucleotides: TGTGCCAGTACTCCCGCGGGGGGGCTTGGTTACAATGAGCAGTTCTTC. Using reference TRBV19 and TRBJ2-1 for the parts outside the CDR3, the full variable domain is DGGITQSPKYLFRKEGQNVTLSCEQNLNHDAMYWYRQDPGQGLRLIYYSQIVNDFQKGDIAEGYSVSREKKESFPLTVTSAQKNPTAFYLCASTPAGGLGYNEQFFGPGTRLTVL.

The CDR3 sequence is CASSGLRSPYEQYF. As DNA, the CDR3 is TGTGCCAGCAGCGGACTGCGTTCACCCTACGAGCAGTACTTC. J is TRBJ2-7 and V is TRBV6-5; tentatively, D is TRBD2 (5 bases). The length of the CDR3 is 14 residues. V dropped 6 bases and J dropped 2 bases, with 14 bases sitting between them. The germline V gene has CDR1 MNHEY and CDR2 SVGAGI.

This chain uses TRBV6-5 with TRBJ1-5, with D uncertain. V lost 8 bases and J 7 bases, leaving 9 bases between the germline ends. This CDR3 is 11 amino acids long. From germline, CDR1 is MNHEY and CDR2 SVGAGI. The CDR3 loop is CASGPGQPQHF. DNA for the CDR3: TGTGCCAGCGGCCCGGGGCAGCCCCAGCATTTT.

In this sample, this clone turned up a few times. The chain links TRBV9 to TRBJ2-1; D perhaps matches TRBD2 (7 bases). The V end lost 4 bases, the J end lost 9 bases, and 20 bases lay between the germline ends. Germline V gene sequence: CDR1 SGDLS, CDR2 YYNGEE. The length of the CDR3 is 15 residues. This CDR3 is CASSPTKGGMVEQFF. For the CDR3, the DNA is TGTGCCAGCAGCCCAACCAAGGGGGGGATGGTTGAGCAGTTCTTC.

The chain links TRBV2 to TRBJ2-7; no definite D call. The germline V gene encodes CDR1 SNHLY and CDR2 FYNNEI. The CDR3 is 11 amino acids. The germline V and J ends were trimmed by 4 bases and 5 bases, with 6 bases remaining between them. In DNA, the CDR3 is TGTGCCAGCAGTGGCGGAGACGAGCAGTACTTC. Its protein product is CASSGGDEQYF.

Only a few counts were recorded for this clone. This chain uses TRBV19 with TRBJ1-5; D gene ambiguous. This CDR3 has 14 amino acids. The germline V gene encodes CDR1 LNHDA and CDR2 SQIVND (reference sequence). V lost 8 bases and J lost 0, with 11 bases in between. The DNA for the CDR3 is TGTGCCAGTCATGGGCATTATAGCAATCAGCCCCAGCATTTT. Translation gives CASHGHYSNQPQHF.

The V and J genes are TRBV11-3 and TRBJ2-2, with 7 bases aligning to TRBD1. Per the germline V gene, CDR1 is SGHNT and CDR2 is YENEEA. Losses at the gene ends were 1 base for V and 6 bases for J; bases not matched to a gene: 14. This CDR3 has 18 residues. CDR3 sequence reads: CASSLAWGNRGVSGELFF. The DNA for the CDR3 is TGTGCCAGCAGCTTAGCGTGGGGAAACAGGGGTGTCTCCGGGGAGCTGTTTTTT.

This clone was observed a handful of times. This specimen includes other DNA sequences encoding the same CDR3. The genes are TRBV6-6 and TRBJ2-7; TRBD2 agrees at 8 bases. Germline CDR1 is MNHNY and CDR2 is SVGAGI (reference sequence). The CDR3 contains 12 residues. V shed 2 bases and J 6 bases; nucleotides not matched to a gene: 0. The CDR3 DNA sequence: TGTGCCAGCAGTTACAGCGGGAGCGAGCAGTACTTC. It yields the protein CASSYSGSEQYF.

This clone was picked up a small number of times. This chain connects TRBV7-6 to TRBJ1-5; D call uncertain. Trimming pared 4 bases from V and 0 bases from J, leaving 7 bases between. CDR1 and CDR2 from the germline V gene are SGHVS and FNYEAQ. The CDR3 is 14 residues long. CDR3 nucleotides: TGTGCCAGCAGCTCAGGATATAGCAATCAGCCCCAGCATTTT. This encodes CASSSGYSNQPQHF.

V and J are TRBV28 and TRBJ2-1; the D is unclear. Per germline, CDR1 MDHEN and CDR2 SYDVKM. There are 16 residues in the CDR3. V lost 2 bases, J lost 7 bases, and 18 bases lay in between. The CDR3 DNA is TGTGCCAGCAGTTTAGTGTCGGCAGGACCAGAGAATGAGCAGTTCTTC. It codes for CASSLVSAGPENEQFF.

V gene TRBV30 combines with J gene TRBJ2-7, with 7 bases identical to TRBD2. The germline gives CDR1 GTSNPN, CDR2 SVGIG (reference sequence). With 5 bases clipped from V and 6 bases from J, the junction kept 13 bases outside the gene matches. This CDR3 is 14 amino acids long. The CDR3 region is CAWDFGAGVAEQYF. CDR3 in DNA: TGTGCCTGGGACTTCGGGGCGGGAGTCGCCGAGCAGTACTTC.

The chain uses TRBV6-1 and TRBJ2-1; D is perhaps TRBD1 (6 bases). The CDR3 has 14 amino acids. Germline V lookup: CDR1 MNHNS, CDR2 SASEGT. V shed 5 bases and J shed 7 bases, with 15 bases lying between them. CDR3 region: CASSFLNRENEQFF. CDR3 DNA sequence: TGTGCCAGCAGTTTTCTAAACAGGGAAAATGAGCAGTTCTTC.

This clone was observed a few times. The CDR3 protein is CASSSPDRTYEQYF. The CDR3 nucleotides are TGTGCCAGCAGCTCGCCGGACAGAACCTACGAGCAGTACTTC. V and J are TRBV5-4 and TRBJ2-7; tentatively, D is TRBD1 (6 bases). Germline lookup yields CDR1 SGHNT and CDR2 YYREEE (reference sequence). V was trimmed by 3 bases and J by 2 bases, leaving 12 bases between them. This CDR3 spans 14 amino acids.

Remarks on this clone: Sequence at one end of the junction differs from germline and may be a read error. The chain joins TRBV10-3 to TRBJ2-7, with 7 bases aligning to TRBD1. Germline V gene data show CDR1 as ENHRY and CDR2 as SYGVKD. This CDR3 comprises 13 residues. The CDR3 region is CASSYRGNYEQYF. The CDR3 nucleotides are TGTGCCAGCAGTTACAGGGGTAACTACGAGCAGTACTTC.

The chain couples TRBV9 to TRBJ2-1, with D possibly matching TRBD1 (6 bases). Germline V lookup: CDR1 SGDLS, CDR2 YYNGEE. The CDR3 totals 14 residues. V was pared by 4 bases and J by 5 bases, with 13 bases between. In DNA, the CDR3 is TGTGCCAGCAGCCTCCGACAGGCGAACAATGAGCAGTTCTTC. Its translation is CASSLRQANNEQFF.

The chain links TRBV21-1 to TRBJ1-2. TRBV21-1 is deemed a pseudogene. The length of the CDR3 is 14 residues. CDR3 protein: CAGREDLANYGYTF. CDR3 nucleotide sequence: TGTGCCGGCAGGGAGGACTTGGCAAACTATGGCTACACCTTC.

The rearrangement links TRBV7-6 to TRBJ2-1; tentatively, D is TRBD2 (7 bases). V was pared by 4 bases and J by 4 bases, with 20 bases between. CDR1 is SGHVS and CDR2 is FNYEAQ in the germline V gene. The CDR3 is made up of 17 amino acids. For the CDR3, the DNA is TGTGCCAGCAGCTCCCACATAGGGGGGGGGCCTTACAATGAGCAGTTCTTC. Protein product: CASSSHIGGGPYNEQFF.

The rearrangement uses TRBV7-6 and TRBJ2-7; no clear D gene. Deletions cut 6 bases from V and 1 base from J, with 16 bases between. Germline values: CDR1 SGHVS, CDR2 FNYEAQ. The CDR3 consists of 15 residues. DNA for the CDR3: TGTGCCAGCAGTCCCCCCGGTGAGCTTTCCTACGAGCAGTACTTC. Amino acids: CASSPPGELSYEQYF. Drawing the rest from reference TRBV7-6 and TRBJ2-7, the complete variable domain is GAGVSQSPRYKVTKRGQDVALRCDPISGHVSLYWYRQALGQGPEFLTYFNYEAQQDKSGLPNDRFSAERPEGSISTLTIQRTEQRDSAMYRCASSPPGELSYEQYFGPGTRLTVT.

This clone was detected only once. The chain recombines TRBV7-7 with TRBJ1-2; D might be TRBD1 (5 bases). V dropped 5 bases and J dropped 8 bases, with 24 bases sitting between them. CDR1 and CDR2 (germline): SSHAT, FNYEAQ (reference sequence). This CDR3 comprises 16 residues. The CDR3 bases are TGTGCCAGCAGCCAGGGACCAGAATTCATTCCTCGGGGCTACACCTTC. It codes for CASSQGPEFIPRGYTF.

CDR3 residues: CSVGPSFSGGTDTQYF. For the CDR3, the DNA is TGCAGCGTTGGCCCCTCCTTTAGCGGGGGCACAGATACGCAGTATTTT. The gene calls are TRBV29-1 and TRBJ2-3; TRBD2 agrees at 8 bases. The CDR3 spans 16 residues. V trimming: 4 bases; J trimming: 1 base; junction bases outside the gene matches: 10. The germline V gene encodes CDR1 SQVTM and CDR2 ANQGSEA.

The rearrangement joins TRBV4-2 to TRBJ2-2, with D perhaps TRBD1 (6 bases). CDR1 is LGHNA and CDR2 is YNFKEQ in the germline V gene. This CDR3 has 15 residues. Trimming shortened V by 7 bases and J by 3 bases, and 15 bases separated the two germline ends. The CDR3 sequence: CASTYLQGDTGELFF. In nucleotides, the CDR3 is TGTGCCAGCACCTACCTACAGGGAGACACCGGGGAGCTGTTTTTT.